Listed below are T cell receptor beta chains from one sample, sequenced in a study of patients and donors after allogeneic stem cell transplantation. One entry per CDR3 protein, called by TCRdb with MiXCR from the RT-PCR reads. The sample records about a million distinct CDR3 sequences, about a sixth being singletons. Sequenced: blood, either unsorted or a sorted T cell fraction (not recorded which). These receptor sequences come from a human donor who was either an allogeneic HSCT recipient or a stem cell or donor lymphocyte infusion donor (not recorded which). It is not recorded whose cells these are; they may come from a transplant donor. CDR3s include the opening cysteine and the closing phenylalanine or tryptophan. The D gene is left open where the match is weak. Some rows have no size entry. The others give once, few or many, or a class for an expanded clone.

>14|TRBJ2-1|.|TRBV20-1|.
CSASTQGISNEQFF
TGCAGTGCTAGCACCCAGGGGATAAGTAATGAGCAGTTCTTC
>16|TRBJ1-2|TRBD1|TRBV6-5|.
CASSYNPTGAPGGYTF
TGTGCCAGCAGTTACAATCCTACAGGGGCCCCGGGTGGCTACACCTTC
>13|TRBJ2-2|.|TRBV5-1|.
CASQRADTGELFF
TGCGCCAGCCAGCGGGCAGACACCGGGGAGCTGTTTTTT
>13|TRBJ1-1|.|TRBV12-3/TRBV12-4|many
CASRGRGFTEAFF
TGTGCCAGCAGAGGCCGGGGGTTCACTGAAGCTTTCTTT
>10|TRBJ2-1|.|TRBV6-5|many
CASGQDEQFF
TGTGCCAGCGGACAAGATGAGCAGTTCTTC
>17|TRBJ2-4|.|TRBV11-2|.
CASSLASRGFPKNIQYF
TGTGCCAGCAGCTTAGCTTCCAGGGGCTTCCCCAAAAACATTCAGTACTTC
>15|TRBJ2-1|TRBD2|TRBV30|few
CAWSRRVAGGNEQFF
TGTGCCTGGAGCCGCCGGGTAGCGGGAGGGAATGAGCAGTTCTTC
>15|TRBJ2-7|.|TRBV11-1|.
CASSLVAGAENEQYF
TGTGCCAGCAGCTTAGTTGCAGGGGCAGAAAACGAGCAGTACTTC
>13|TRBJ1-5|.|TRBV2|.
CASGSRGNQPQHF
TGTGCCAGCGGGTCCAGGGGCAATCAGCCCCAGCATTTT
>15|TRBJ2-7|TRBD2|TRBV20-1|few
CSASWLSGKHYEQYF
TGCAGTGCTAGCTGGCTTAGCGGGAAGCATTACGAGCAGTACTTC
>12|TRBJ1-1|.|TRBV4-2|few
CASSQERAEAFF
TGTGCCAGCAGCCAAGAAAGAGCTGAAGCTTTCTTT
>15|TRBJ2-1|TRBD2|TRBV9|.
CASSVGGSREGEQFF
TGTGCCAGCAGCGTAGGGGGGTCTAGGGAGGGTGAGCAGTTCTTC
>13|TRBJ2-7|.|TRBV9|few
CASSLTVGYEQYF
TGTGCCAGCAGCCTCACGGTAGGTTACGAGCAGTACTTC
>15|TRBJ2-5|.|TRBV4-3|.
CASSQEAAFQETQYF
TGCGCCAGCAGCCAAGAGGCGGCTTTTCAAGAGACCCAGTACTTC
>14|TRBJ2-1|.|TRBV20-1|.
CSARAGRSYNEQFF
TGCAGTGCTAGGGCCGGGAGATCCTACAATGAGCAGTTCTTC
>16|TRBJ2-3|TRBD2|TRBV10-3|.
CAISELAGASADTQYF
TGTGCCATCAGTGAGTTGGCGGGAGCATCAGCAGATACGCAGTATTTT
>14|TRBJ2-5|.|TRBV25-1|.
CASSVLGYQETQYF
TGTGCCAGCAGTGTATTAGGGTACCAAGAGACCCAGTACTTC
>16|TRBJ2-2|.|TRBV6-5|few
CASSYVGYANTGELFF
TGTGCCAGCAGTTACGTGGGCTACGCGAACACCGGGGAGCTGTTTTTT
>16|TRBJ2-1|TRBD2|TRBV24-1|.
CATSERLAASYNEQFF
TGTGCCACCAGTGAGAGACTAGCGGCTTCCTACAATGAGCAGTTCTTC
>15|TRBJ2-1|.|TRBV7-9|.
CASSFQGRTYNEQFF
TGTGCCAGCAGCTTTCAAGGCCGTACTTACAATGAGCAGTTCTTC
>15|TRBJ2-7|.|TRBV2|few
CASSPLVHTDYEQYF
TGTGCCAGCAGCCCCCTAGTCCACACGGACTACGAGCAGTACTTC
>14|TRBJ2-2|.|TRBV5-1|.
CASSLADITGELFF
TGCGCCAGCAGCTTGGCCGACATCACCGGGGAGCTGTTTTTT
>15|TRBJ2-7|.|TRBV20-1|.
CSARDRSISSYEQYF
TGCAGTGCTAGAGATCGGTCTATCTCCTCCTACGAGCAGTACTTC
>16|TRBJ1-1|.|TRBV5-1|many
CASSLSRGVMNTEAFF
TGCGCCAGCAGCTTGTCCAGGGGTGTCATGAACACTGAAGCTTTCTTT
>14|TRBJ2-1|.|TRBV7-9|.
CASSSDEGRYEQFF
TGTGCCAGCAGCTCCGATGAGGGACGGTATGAGCAGTTCTTC
>14|TRBJ2-5|TRBD2|TRBV6-5|few
CASSFGLDQETQYF
TGTGCCAGCAGTTTCGGACTAGACCAAGAGACCCAGTACTTC
>15|TRBJ2-5|TRBD1|TRBV7-6|few
CASSLARQGRETQYF
TGTGCCAGCAGCTTAGCAAGACAGGGAAGAGAGACCCAGTACTTC
>13|TRBJ2-1|TRBD2|TRBV7-3|many
CASSRTSSNEQFF
TGTGCCAGCAGCCGGACTAGCTCCAATGAGCAGTTCTTC
>15|TRBJ1-1|.|TRBV5-1|few
CASSLSPGGNTEAFF
TGTGCCAGCAGCCTTTCCCCAGGAGGGAACACTGAAGCTTTCTTT
>13|TRBJ2-4|.|TRBV6-6|.
CASNGDTKNIQYF
TGTGCCAGCAATGGGGACACGAAAAACATTCAGTACTTC
>12|TRBJ2-5|.|TRBV3-1|few
CASTQGLETQYF
TGTGCCAGCACCCAGGGTCTGGAGACCCAGTACTTC
>16|TRBJ2-1|TRBD2|TRBV4-1|many
CASSQASSGGYNEQFF
TGCGCCAGCAGCCAAGCCTCTAGCGGGGGGTACAATGAGCAGTTCTTC
>15|TRBJ2-1|.|TRBV2|.
CASRDLRGSYNEQFF
TGTGCCAGCAGGGATTTGAGGGGAAGTTACAATGAGCAGTTCTTC
>14|TRBJ2-7|TRBD1|TRBV6-4|.
CASRASTGVHEQYF
TGTGCCAGCAGAGCAAGCACAGGGGTCCACGAGCAGTACTTC
>15|TRBJ2-3|TRBD1|TRBV7-9|few
CASSLDRGQTDTQYF
TGTGCCAGCAGCTTGGACAGGGGGCAAACAGATACGCAGTATTTT
>14|TRBJ2-7|.|TRBV9|.
CASSIGTAAYEQYF
TGTGCCAGCAGCATCGGGACGGCTGCCTACGAGCAGTACTTC
>15|TRBJ1-1|TRBD1|TRBV27|many
CASSTPGQGRAEAFF
TGTGCCAGCAGTACACCGGGACAGGGTAGGGCTGAAGCTTTCTTT
>17|TRBJ2-5|TRBD2|TRBV20-1|few
CSASRRLAGDRMETQYF
TGCAGTGCTTCCCGCAGACTAGCGGGAGATCGGATGGAGACCCAGTACTTC
>13|TRBJ1-3|.|TRBV6-1|few
CASLPAGGNTIYF
TGTGCCAGTCTACCAGCCGGGGGAAACACCATATATTTT
>15|TRBJ2-7|.|TRBV2|few
CASSEAARDSYEQYF
TGTGCCAGCAGTGAAGCGGCCAGGGATAGTTACGAGCAGTACTTC